The rows below give T cell receptor beta chains drawn from one sample of a study of blood T cell repertoires in COVID-19. Sequencing was performed with immunoSEQ multiplex PCR; in TCRdb, only in-frame clones are kept and a portion is missing. The sample yields under 250,000 clones, around 79% seen once. Sample: peripheral blood. Every receptor here comes from a woman in her thirties or forties with COVID-19, enrolled during active disease. Both conserved end residues are part of each CDR3. Size values are once, few and many counts, or a class for expanded clones, and some rows have none.

V: TRBV11-2; size: NA; length: 15; CDR3: CASSLRYPAEHEQYF
V: TRBV5-3; size: many; length: 16; CDR3: CASDRGHDVVYYEQYF
V: TRBV15; size: NA; length: 16; CDR3: CATSRTGGAGANVLTF
V: TRBV9; size: NA; length: 16; CDR3: CASSVGLTDIGNTIYF
V: TRBV1; size: NA; length: 13; CDR3: CTSSPGTGVGYTF
V: TRBV4-1; size: once; length: 15; CDR3: CASSQEGQSRVGQYF
V: TRBV7-9; size: NA; length: 13; CDR3: CASSSHQGSEAFF
V: TRBV5-1; size: NA; length: 15; CDR3: CASSATGANTGELFF
V: TRBV4-1; size: NA; length: 17; CDR3: CASSQGLAGRTLYEQYF
V: TRBV20-1; size: once; length: 21; CDR3: CSASAVPTGLAGGASTDTQYF
V: TRBV5-1; size: few; length: 15; CDR3: CASSLGRGLADTQYF
V: TRBV12-5; size: NA; length: 14; CDR3: CASGAGANTDTQYF
V: TRBV15; size: NA; length: 15; CDR3: CATSRVQGGNTEAFF
V: TRBV6-5; size: NA; length: 15; CDR3: CASSYDKLAGNTIYF
V: TRBV6-2/TRBV6-3; size: NA; length: 12; CDR3: CASSFQGWGYTF
V: TRBV19; size: NA; length: 14; CDR3: CASSPWDRGREQYF
V: TRBV9; size: NA; length: 18; CDR3: CASSVGLRGGRSGNTIYF
V: TRBV24-1; size: NA; length: 23; CDR3: CATSDPGQEQPSLNPLSGNTIYF
V: TRBV4-3; size: NA; length: 15; CDR3: CASSQGALPGNTIYF
V: TRBV2; size: NA; length: 14; CDR3: CASRWDRGDSPLHF
V: TRBV6-1; size: NA; length: 16; CDR3: CASSEALGAIAGAQYF
V: TRBV5-6; size: NA; length: 14; CDR3: CASSLGRELYEQYF
V: TRBV5-6; size: many; length: 13; CDR3: CASSLYSFGEQYF
V: TRBV5-5; size: NA; length: 15; CDR3: CASSPIAGVDNEQFF
V: TRBV6-4; size: NA; length: 15; CDR3: CASSGLAGGTNEQFF
V: TRBV6-5; size: NA; length: 15; CDR3: CASSTGTVDNQPQHF